This entry is about one T cell receptor beta chain. The length of the CDR3 is 15 residues. V dropped 6 bases and J dropped 0 bases, with 12 bases sitting between them. Germline CDR1 MNHEY, CDR2 SVGAGI. This entry belongs to a study of T-cell memory formation after mild COVID-19. TCRalpha and TCRbeta libraries used 5'RACE with constant-segment primers and UMIs. TCRdb redid the calling of the 5' RACE reads with MiXCR, one entry per CDR3 protein. The sample consists of about 360,000 distinct CDR3 sequences, approximately 15% of them appearing once. The source of this sequence is a man aged 18 to 30 who had mild COVID-19 (a few samples of this study predate the infection). Cell type and time point are not known. The rearrangement links TRBV6-5 to TRBJ1-3; TRBD1 might be the D (6 bases). The sequenced sample was PBMCs or a T cell subset sorted from them (not recorded which). CDR3 amino acids: CASRRQESSGNTIYF. In DNA form, the CDR3 reads TGTGCCAGCAGGCGACAGGAAAGCTCTGGAAACACCATATATTTT.